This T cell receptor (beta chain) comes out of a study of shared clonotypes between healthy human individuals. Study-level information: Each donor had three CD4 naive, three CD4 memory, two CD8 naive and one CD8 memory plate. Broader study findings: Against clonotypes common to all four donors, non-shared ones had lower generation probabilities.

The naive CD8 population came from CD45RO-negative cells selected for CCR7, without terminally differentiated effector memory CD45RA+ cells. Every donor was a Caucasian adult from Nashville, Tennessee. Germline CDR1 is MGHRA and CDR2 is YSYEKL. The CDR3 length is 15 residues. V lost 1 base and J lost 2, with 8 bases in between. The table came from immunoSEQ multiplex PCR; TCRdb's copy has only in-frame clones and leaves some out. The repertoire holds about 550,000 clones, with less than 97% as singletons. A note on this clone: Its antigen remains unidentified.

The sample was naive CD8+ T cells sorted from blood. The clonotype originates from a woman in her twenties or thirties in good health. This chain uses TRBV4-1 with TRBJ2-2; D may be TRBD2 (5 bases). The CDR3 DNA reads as TGCGCCAGCAGCCAAGGGAGGACCAACACCGGGGAGCTGTTTTTT. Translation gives CASSQGRTNTGELFF.